This T cell receptor beta chain emerged from a study of shared clonotypes between healthy human individuals (dated by TCRdb to about 2020). For the study in its entirety: The cohort included three men and a couple of women between 18 and 49 years of age. Blood TCR repertoires of a handful of healthy adults were deeply sequenced to estimate repertoire size and the extent of clonotype sharing between individuals. Different laboratories and diverse techniques were used to prepare libraries and sequence TCR repertoires, to increase sequencing depth and limit assay-specific biases. Per donor, leukapheresis produced somewhere between about 0.94 and 9.5 billion PBMCs.

Donors were healthy HIV-negative adults with no recently reported acute infections or vaccinations. Every donor was a Caucasian adult residing in Nashville, Tennessee, USA. For unsorted samples, some 100 million PBMCs were counted and genomic DNA was extracted with the QIAamp DNA Blood Mini kit. Blood was collected by leukapheresis, and PBMCs were isolated by Ficoll-Histopaque density gradient centrifugation and then cryopreserved in liquid nitrogen vapor phase. From cysteine to phenylalanine, the CDR3 is 15 amino acids long. Only CDR3 DNA remains: 45 bases, in frame from the first base. Clipping removes 5 bases from V and 5 bases from J, with 6 as the unmatched junction base count. The germline V gene provides CDR1 SGDLS and CDR2 YYNGEE. On the study overall, not on this receptor specifically: Sampling was restricted to blood, and TCR repertoires in tissues likely differ from the TCR repertoires found in blood. Because the study included a small number of donors, the genetic and exposure-history diversity represented was limited. Pairwise subsampling indicated that sequencing depth was expected to affect the degree of clonotype sharing among donors.

TCR CDR3 regions were amplified from genomic DNA by multiplex PCR using the deep immunoSEQ assay. Extracted genomic DNA from each cell subset was spread evenly across all wells of several immunoSEQ 96-well plates, with each plate serving as a replicate. For unsorted PBMC, roughly 300 ng of genomic DNA, equivalent to approximately 30,000 T cell genomes, went into each replicate PCR. Ten immunoSEQ deep assay plates were used to sequence the unsorted PBMC genomic DNA. Purified libraries were measured with a Qubit 3.0 fluorometer, size-checked on a Bioanalyzer 2100, and measured again with the KAPA Library Quantification kit. Every immunoSEQ 96-well plate was sequenced on a separate single-read 150-cycle Illumina NextSeq 550 flow cell. The study's own analysis went as follows. Because the immunoSEQ output held only junctional sequences and lacked quality scores, the filtering could not match the filtering applied to full-length reads. To assign V/J genes and CDR3, sequences were annotated against IMGT germline references using PyIR, a Python wrapper for IgBLAST v1.9. Reads with weak V/J assignments (E-value above 1e-6), missing CDR3, stop codons, out-of-frame junctions, or ambiguous translated residues were removed. V3J clonotypes were defined as sequences sharing the same inferred V gene, J gene, and CDR3 amino acid sequence. To compute the percentage overlap between repertoires, the number of shared unique clonotypes was divided by the size of the smaller repertoire. RTK rarefaction, the Chao1 estimator, and Recon v2.1 estimates of unobserved clonotypes were used to assess repertoire richness. In its TCRdb copy, this immuneACCESS table keeps in-frame sequences only and misses some clones. Where compared with another copy, unresolved V genes explain less than half of these, and the others have no known cause. That table supplies the V and J calls and clone size; D and trimming were determined from the DNA. This sample lists about half a million clones; 70% to 80% were detected once. In total, the top ten clones hold approximately 12% of the sample.

Points on this clone: The antigen this receptor binds is unknown. Base qualities are not provided; no much larger clone lies one nucleotide away.

The sequenced material came from PBMCs. The sequence is built from TRBV9 and TRBJ2-1; 11 bases in the middle match TRBD2. The sequence derives from a woman between 35 and 50 years old in good health. Some clones in this sample may be carry-over from other donors' samples. The DNA sequence follows: TGTGCCAGCAGTGTTAGCGGGAGGGGAAACAATGAGCAGTTCTTC. Translation gives CASSVSGRGNNEQFF.